A selection of T cell receptor beta chains follows, all from one sample in a study of cytotoxic CD8 clonotypes in ibrutinib-treated CLL. Sequencing used immunoSEQ multiplex PCR; TCRdb keeps in-frame clones, though not all of them. The sample holds some 80,000 clones, about four fifths seen once. Material: PBMCs, obtained after 12 months of ibrutinib treatment. The receptors come from a human donor with chronic lymphocytic leukemia. Both conserved end residues are part of each CDR3. D genes are given only for firm matches. Rows may omit the clone size; those that give it use once, few, many or a size class.

v_gene	abundance	j_gene	d_gene	CDR3aa	CDR3nt
TRBV14	NA	TRBJ1-3	TRBD1	CASSQEGWDRVQGSGNTIYF	TGTGCCAGCAGCCAAGAAGGGTGGGACAGGGTACAGGGCTCTGGAAACACCATATATTTT
TRBV10-3	once	TRBJ2-7	NA	CAISRGDEQYF	TGTGCCATCAGCAGGGGCGACGAGCAGTACTTC
TRBV7-6	NA	TRBJ1-2	NA	CASSLEGPGIGQGYTF	TGTGCCAGCAGCTTAGAGGGTCCAGGGATTGGTCAGGGCTACACCTTC
TRBV30	NA	TRBJ2-7	NA	CAWMGGTRRPPSSYEQYF	TGTGCCTGGATGGGGGGGACAAGGAGACCCCCCAGCTCCTACGAGCAGTACTTC
TRBV27	NA	TRBJ1-5	NA	CASSPDGRHNQPQHF	TGTGCCAGCAGTCCCGACGGGAGACACAATCAGCCCCAGCATTTT
TRBV30	NA	TRBJ2-5	NA	CAWSLGGLGETQYF	TGTGCCTGGAGTCTGGGCGGGCTGGGGGAGACCCAGTACTTC
TRBV4-3	NA	TRBJ1-6	NA	CASSQERGYGSPLHF	TGCGCCAGCAGCCAAGAGAGGGGTTACGGGTCACCCCTCCACTTT
TRBV5-5	many	TRBJ1-6	NA	CASSADYNSPLHF	TGTGCCAGCAGCGCGGACTATAATTCACCCCTCCACTTT
TRBV5-1	few	TRBJ1-1	NA	CASKPGPNTEAFF	TGCGCCAGCAAACCGGGGCCGAACACTGAAGCTTTCTTT
TRBV6-1	NA	TRBJ1-6	TRBD1	CASSDQDRGWTPLHF	TGTGCCAGCAGTGACCAGGACAGGGGCTGGACACCCCTCCACTTT
TRBV19	few	TRBJ1-6	NA	CASSTRRGGTPLHF	TGTGCCAGTAGTACCCGCAGGGGAGGGACACCCCTCCACTTT
TRBV6-6	NA	TRBJ1-5	TRBD1	CASSKQGASNQPQHF	TGTGCCAGCAGTAAGCAGGGGGCTAGCAATCAGCCCCAGCATTTT
TRBV18	NA	TRBJ1-1	NA	CASSPWEGEKAFF	TGTGCCAGCTCGCCGTGGGAGGGGGAGAAAGCTTTCTTT
TRBV18	NA	TRBJ2-1	NA	CASSAASSYNEQFF	TGTGCCAGCTCGGCGGCGAGCTCCTACAATGAGCAGTTCTTC
TRBV4-2	many	TRBJ2-7	NA	CASSQDLEGAQVHF	TGTGCCAGCAGCCAAGATCTGGAGGGGGCCCAGGTTCACTTC
TRBV5-1	NA	TRBJ2-3	NA	CASSLGGGSTDTQYF	TGCGCCAGCAGCTTGGGGGGCGGGAGCACAGATACGCAGTATTTT
TRBV6-6	NA	TRBJ2-5	NA	CASMGQGETQYF	TGTGCCAGCATGGGGCAGGGTGAGACCCAGTACTTC
TRBV27	NA	TRBJ1-1	NA	CASRPLGENTEAFF	TGTGCCAGCAGACCCCTTGGGGAGAACACTGAAGCTTTCTTT
TRBV6-5	few	TRBJ1-1	NA	CASSYDDLAGTEAFF	TGTGCCAGCAGTTACGACGACCTCGCGGGCACTGAAGCTTTCTTT
TRBV9	NA	TRBJ2-3	TRBD1	CASSRQGLATQYF	TGTGCCAGCAGTCGACAGGGCCTCGCCACGCAGTATTTT
TRBV27	NA	TRBJ2-7	TRBD2	CASSFSLVRLAGGSSYEQYF	TGTGCCAGCAGTTTTAGCTTGGTTCGGCTAGCGGGGGGGAGCTCCTACGAGCAGTACTTC
TRBV18	NA	TRBJ1-3	TRBD1	CASSPRGQSSSGNTIYF	TGTGCCAGCTCACCTAGGGGACAGTCGAGCTCTGGAAACACCATATATTTT
TRBV6-5	few	TRBJ1-2	TRBD1	CASRTTGGLYGYTF	TGTGCCAGCAGGACCACAGGGGGACTCTATGGCTACACCTTC
TRBV7-8	once	TRBJ1-4	TRBD1	CASSLAWDSGGDEKLFF	TGTGCCAGCAGCTTAGCGTGGGACAGTGGAGGGGATGAAAAACTGTTTTTT
TRBV25-1	few	TRBJ1-1	NA	CASTPGGTEAFF	TGTGCCAGCACCCCTGGGGGTACTGAAGCTTTCTTT
TRBV5-4	NA	TRBJ2-5	NA	CASGPKAGNQETQYF	TGTGCCAGCGGTCCCAAGGCAGGGAATCAAGAGACCCAGTACTTC
TRBV19	NA	TRBJ2-7	TRBD1	CASSRTGLYEQYF	TGTGCCAGTAGTAGGACAGGGCTCTACGAGCAGTACTTC
TRBV9	NA	TRBJ1-6	NA	CASSPGQANSPLHF	TGTGCCAGCAGCCCCGGGCAGGCCAATTCACCCCTCCACTTT
TRBV28	NA	TRBJ1-5	NA	CASSFTTEDQPQHF	TGTGCCAGCAGTTTTACGACGGAGGATCAGCCCCAGCATTTT
TRBV5-6	few	TRBJ1-5	NA	CASSQGSKGFLGNQPQHF	TGTGCCAGCAGCCAGGGCTCAAAGGGTTTTCTTGGCAATCAGCCCCAGCATTTT
TRBV6-4	NA	TRBJ2-2	NA	CASSDMWNTGELFF	TGTGCCAGCAGTGACATGTGGAACACCGGGGAGCTGTTTTTT
TRBV6-1	NA	TRBJ1-2	TRBD1	CASRATGGYGYTF	TGTGCCAGCAGGGCCACAGGGGGCTACGGCTACACCTTC
TRBV21-1	NA	TRBJ2-7	NA	CASSKATAYEQYF	TGTGCCAGCAGCAAAGCAACCGCCTACGAGCAGTACTTC
TRBV2	NA	TRBJ2-3	NA	CASSVGTDTQYF	TGTGCCAGCAGTGTGGGTACAGATACGCAGTATTTT
TRBV5-1	NA	TRBJ2-3	TRBD1	CASSGGQGSTDTQYF	TGCGCCAGCAGCGGCGGACAGGGGAGCACAGATACGCAGTATTTT
TRBV10-3	NA	TRBJ1-1	NA	CATAGNMNTEAFF	TGTGCCACCGCGGGGAATATGAACACTGAAGCTTTCTTT
TRBV6-5	NA	TRBJ1-2	NA	CASSYSDSYGYTF	TGTGCCAGCAGTTACTCAGACAGCTATGGCTACACCTTC
TRBV9	NA	TRBJ2-1	NA	CASSRLWDEQFF	TGTGCCAGCAGCCGATTGTGGGATGAGCAGTTCTTC
TRBV29-1	once	TRBJ2-5	TRBD1	CSVGTGGAETQYF	TGCAGCGTGGGGACAGGGGGCGCAGAGACCCAGTACTTC
TRBV2	NA	TRBJ1-2	NA	CASSVRTANYGYTF	TGTGCCAGCAGTGTCCGGACAGCTAACTATGGCTACACCTTC
TRBV11-2	NA	TRBJ2-7	NA	CASSARYEQYF	TGTGCCAGCAGCGCCCGATACGAGCAGTACTTC